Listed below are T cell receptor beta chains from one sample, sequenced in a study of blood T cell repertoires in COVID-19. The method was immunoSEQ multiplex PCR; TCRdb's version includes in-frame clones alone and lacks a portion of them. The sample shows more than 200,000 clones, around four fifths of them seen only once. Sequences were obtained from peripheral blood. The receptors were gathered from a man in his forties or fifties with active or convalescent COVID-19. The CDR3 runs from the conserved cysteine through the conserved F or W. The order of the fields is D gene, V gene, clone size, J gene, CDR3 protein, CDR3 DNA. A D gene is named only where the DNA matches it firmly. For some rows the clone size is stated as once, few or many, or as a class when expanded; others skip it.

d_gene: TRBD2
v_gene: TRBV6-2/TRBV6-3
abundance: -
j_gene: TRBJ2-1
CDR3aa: CASTPGWGGSYNEQFF
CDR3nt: TGTGCCAGCACCCCCGGGTGGGGGGGCTCCTACAATGAGCAGTTCTTC

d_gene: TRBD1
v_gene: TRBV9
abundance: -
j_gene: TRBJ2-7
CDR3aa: CASSVGAGGYTGYEQYF
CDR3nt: TGTGCCAGCAGCGTAGGCGCAGGGGGCTATACCGGCTACGAGCAGTACTTC

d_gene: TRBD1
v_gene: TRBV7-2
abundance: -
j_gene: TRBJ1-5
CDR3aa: CASSRGQTLNQPQHF
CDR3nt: TGTGCCAGCAGCCGGGGACAGACCCTAAATCAGCCCCAGCATTTT

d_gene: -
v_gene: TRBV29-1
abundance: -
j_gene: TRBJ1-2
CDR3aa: CSVDSGWDYGYTF
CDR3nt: TGCAGCGTTGATTCAGGGTGGGACTATGGCTACACCTTC

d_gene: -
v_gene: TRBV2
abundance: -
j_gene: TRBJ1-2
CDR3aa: CASTATGGPYGYTF
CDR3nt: TGTGCCAGCACCGCAACTGGAGGGCCCTATGGCTACACCTTC

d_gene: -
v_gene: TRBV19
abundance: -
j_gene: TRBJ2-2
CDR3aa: CASRGGMGSGELFF
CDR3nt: TGTGCCAGTAGGGGGGGTATGGGTTCTGGGGAGCTGTTTTTT

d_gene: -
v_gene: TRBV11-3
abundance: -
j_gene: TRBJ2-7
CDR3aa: CASSGRVTYEQYF
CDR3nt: TGTGCCAGCAGCGGGCGGGTTACCTACGAGCAGTACTTC

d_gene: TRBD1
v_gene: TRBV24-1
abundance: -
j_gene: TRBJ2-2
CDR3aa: CATSDWTGGTGELFF
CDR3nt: TGTGCCACCAGTGATTGGACAGGGGGCACCGGGGAGCTGTTTTTT

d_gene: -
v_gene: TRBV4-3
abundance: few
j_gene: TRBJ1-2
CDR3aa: CASSQEGGAKTVYGYTF
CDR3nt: TGCGCCAGCAGCCAAGAAGGAGGGGCCAAAACAGTCTATGGCTACACCTTC

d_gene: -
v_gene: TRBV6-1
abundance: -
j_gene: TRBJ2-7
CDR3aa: CASSEVPGSVYEQYF
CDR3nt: TGTGCCAGCAGTGAAGTCCCAGGGTCTGTATACGAGCAGTACTTC

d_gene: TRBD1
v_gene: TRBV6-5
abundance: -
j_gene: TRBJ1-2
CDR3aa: CASSPQTGLMDGYTF
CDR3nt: TGTGCCAGCAGTCCCCAGACAGGGTTAATGGATGGCTACACCTTC

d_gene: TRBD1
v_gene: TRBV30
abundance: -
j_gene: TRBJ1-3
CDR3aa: CAWSYTGGPGNTIYF
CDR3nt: TGTGCCTGGAGTTACACAGGGGGCCCTGGAAACACCATATATTTT

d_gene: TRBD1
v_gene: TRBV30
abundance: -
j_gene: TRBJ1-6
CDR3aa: CAWSPLDRGNSPLHF
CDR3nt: TGTGCCTGGAGCCCCTTGGACAGGGGGAATTCACCCCTCCACTTT

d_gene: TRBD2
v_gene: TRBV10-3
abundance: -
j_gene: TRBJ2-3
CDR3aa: CAIRPSGGTDTQYF
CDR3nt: TGTGCCATCAGACCTAGCGGGGGCACAGATACGCAGTATTTT

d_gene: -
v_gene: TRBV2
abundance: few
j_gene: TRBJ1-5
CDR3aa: CASSPQTGGAKQPQHF
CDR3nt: TGTGCCAGCAGCCCCCAAACGGGGGGCGCGAAACAGCCCCAGCATTTT

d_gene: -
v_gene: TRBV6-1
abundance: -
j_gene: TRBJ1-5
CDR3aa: CASSEGQPNQPQHF
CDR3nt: TGTGCCAGCAGTGAAGGACAGCCAAATCAGCCCCAGCATTTT

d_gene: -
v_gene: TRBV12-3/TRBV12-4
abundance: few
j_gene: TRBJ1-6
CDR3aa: CASSLGASPLHF
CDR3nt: TGTGCCAGCAGCCTAGGGGCATCACCCCTCCACTTT

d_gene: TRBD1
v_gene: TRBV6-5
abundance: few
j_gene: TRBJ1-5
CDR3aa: CASRRQGNQPQHF
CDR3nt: TGTGCCAGCAGGCGACAGGGAAATCAGCCCCAGCATTTT

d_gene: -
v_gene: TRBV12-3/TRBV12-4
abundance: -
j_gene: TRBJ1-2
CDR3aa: CASSFGRAYGYTF
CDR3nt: TGTGCCAGCAGTTTTGGGCGGGCCTATGGCTACACCTTC

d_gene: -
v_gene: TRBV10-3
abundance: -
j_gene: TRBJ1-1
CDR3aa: CAIKEQPNTEAFF
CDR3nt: TGTGCCATCAAGGAACAGCCGAACACTGAAGCTTTCTTT

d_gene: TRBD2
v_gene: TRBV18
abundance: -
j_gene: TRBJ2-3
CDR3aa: CASSPGLADTDTQYF
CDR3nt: TGTGCCAGCTCACCAGGACTAGCAGACACAGATACGCAGTATTTT

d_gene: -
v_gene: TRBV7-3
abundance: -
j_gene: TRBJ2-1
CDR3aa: CASSPRTDNEQFF
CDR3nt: TGTGCCAGCAGTCCCCGAACAGATAATGAGCAGTTCTTC

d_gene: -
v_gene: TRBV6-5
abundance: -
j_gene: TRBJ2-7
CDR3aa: CASRSQGAISYEQYF
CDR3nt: TGTGCCAGCAGAAGCCAGGGCGCTATCTCCTACGAGCAGTACTTC

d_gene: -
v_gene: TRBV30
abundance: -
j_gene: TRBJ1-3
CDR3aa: CALVGEVFSGNTIYF
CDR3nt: TGTGCCTTGGTTGGGGAGGTCTTCTCTGGAAACACCATATATTTT

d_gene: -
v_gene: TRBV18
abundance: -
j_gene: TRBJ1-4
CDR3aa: CASSPIGSGEKLFF
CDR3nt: TGTGCCAGCTCACCAATAGGATCGGGTGAAAAACTGTTTTTT

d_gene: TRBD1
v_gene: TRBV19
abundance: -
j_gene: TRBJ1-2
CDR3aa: CASSPGAWDREGYTF
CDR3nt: TGTGCCAGTAGTCCGGGGGCATGGGACAGGGAAGGCTACACCTTC

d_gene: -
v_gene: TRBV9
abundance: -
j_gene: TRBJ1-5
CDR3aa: CASSGQATNQPQHF
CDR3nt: TGTGCCAGCAGCGGACAGGCTACCAATCAGCCCCAGCATTTT

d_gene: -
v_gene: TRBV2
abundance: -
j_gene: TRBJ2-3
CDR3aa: CASMSQGHTDTQYF
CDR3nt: TGTGCCAGCATGTCCCAGGGACACACAGATACGCAGTATTTT

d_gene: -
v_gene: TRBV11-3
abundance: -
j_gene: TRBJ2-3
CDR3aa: CARLAASTDTQYF
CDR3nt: TGTGCCAGGTTAGCGGCCAGCACAGATACGCAGTATTTT

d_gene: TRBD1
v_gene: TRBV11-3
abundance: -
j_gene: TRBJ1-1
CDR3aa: CASSLGGQIDTEAFF
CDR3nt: TGTGCCAGCAGCTTAGGGGGACAGATTGACACTGAAGCTTTCTTT

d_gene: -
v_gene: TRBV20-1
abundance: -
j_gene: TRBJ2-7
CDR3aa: CSATQGIEQYF
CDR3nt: TGCAGTGCTACGCAGGGGATCGAGCAGTACTTC

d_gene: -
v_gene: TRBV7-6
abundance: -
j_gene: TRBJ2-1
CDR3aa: CASSLFPGERIEQFF
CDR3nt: TGTGCCAGCAGCTTATTTCCGGGGGAGAGGATAGAGCAGTTCTTC

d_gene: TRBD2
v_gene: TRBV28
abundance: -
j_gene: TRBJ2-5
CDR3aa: CASSPLTGGGYVETQYF
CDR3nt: TGTGCCAGCAGTCCACTCACTGGCGGGGGGTATGTCGAGACCCAGTACTTC

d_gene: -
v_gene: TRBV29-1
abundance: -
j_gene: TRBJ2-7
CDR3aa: CSVPPQGKGRGQYF
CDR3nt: TGCAGCGTCCCCCCCCAGGGAAAGGGTCGAGGGCAGTACTTC

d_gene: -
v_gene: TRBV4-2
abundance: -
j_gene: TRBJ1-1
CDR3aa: CASSPRQGGTEAFF
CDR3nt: TGTGCCAGCAGCCCACGTCAAGGGGGAACTGAAGCTTTCTTT

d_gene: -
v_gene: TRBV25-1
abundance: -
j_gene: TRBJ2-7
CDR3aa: CASSESSYEQYF
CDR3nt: TGTGCCAGCAGTGAGAGTTCCTACGAGCAGTACTTC

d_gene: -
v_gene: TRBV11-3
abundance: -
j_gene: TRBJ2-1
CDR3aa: CASSSQLVGEQFF
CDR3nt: TGTGCCAGCAGCTCCCAACTAGTCGGTGAGCAGTTCTTC

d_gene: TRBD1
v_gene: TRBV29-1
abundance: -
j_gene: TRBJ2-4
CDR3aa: CSVGDRGLAKNIQYF
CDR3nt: TGCAGCGTTGGGGACAGGGGCTTAGCCAAAAACATTCAGTACTTC

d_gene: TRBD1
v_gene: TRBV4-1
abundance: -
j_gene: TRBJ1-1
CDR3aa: CASSYGQGPNTEAFF
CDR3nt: TGCGCCAGCAGCTACGGACAGGGACCGAACACTGAAGCTTTCTTT

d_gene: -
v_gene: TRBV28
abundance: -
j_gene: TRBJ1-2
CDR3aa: CASSLDRQFLGYTF
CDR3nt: TGTGCCAGCAGTTTGGACCGACAGTTCCTGGGCTACACCTTC

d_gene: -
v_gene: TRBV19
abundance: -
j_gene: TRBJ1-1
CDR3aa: CASSMEEKGNTEAFF
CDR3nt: TGTGCCAGTAGTATGGAGGAGAAGGGGAACACTGAAGCTTTCTTT

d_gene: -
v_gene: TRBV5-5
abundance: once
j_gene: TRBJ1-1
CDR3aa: CASSRTTGNTEAFF
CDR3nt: TGTGCCAGCAGCAGAACGACAGGGAACACTGAAGCTTTCTTT